The 20 T cell receptor beta chains listed next were all sequenced from one sample in a study of T-cell memory formation after mild COVID-19. A single record per CDR3 protein comes from TCRdb applying MiXCR to the 5' RACE reads. The repertoire consists of just over 400,000 distinct CDR3 sequences, with around 22% occurring once and the leading ten covering less than 15%. Specimen: PBMCs or a T cell subset sorted from them (not recorded which). The receptors here all came from an adult woman who had mild COVID-19 (a few samples of this study predate the infection). Cell type and time point are not known.

CDR3 in amino acids: CATSDSAGVSDTQYF. CDR3 coding DNA: TGTGCCACCAGTGATTCAGCGGGAGTGTCAGATACGCAGTATTTT. The V and J genes are TRBV24-1 and TRBJ2-3; 8 bases are a match to TRBD2. The germline gives CDR1 KGHDR, CDR2 SFDVKD. The CDR3 is 15 amino acids. V trimming: 2 bases; J trimming: 4 bases; junction bases outside the gene matches: 4.

This clonotype showed up just a few times. This chain links TRBV7-2 with TRBJ2-1; 8 nucleotides line up with TRBD2. There are 13 residues in the CDR3. CDR1 is SGHTA and CDR2 is FQGNSA in the germline V gene. The V gene end was trimmed by 5 bases and the J gene end by 16 bases; junction bases not matched to a gene: 13. CDR3 bases: TGTGCCAGCAGCCACGCGACTAGCGTCCCCTCTTTCTTC. Translation: CASSHATSVPSFF.

This clonotype occurred a few times. The chain combines TRBV3-1 with TRBJ2-7; no clear D. With 1 base removed from V and 6 bases from J, the gap between germline ends came to 4 bases. Germline assignment: CDR1 LGHDT and CDR2 YNNKEL (reference sequence). The CDR3 contains 11 residues. This CDR3 is CASSQVGEQYF. DNA for the CDR3: TGTGCCAGCAGCCAAGTTGGCGAGCAGTACTTC.

The chain combines TRBV20-1 with TRBJ1-2; D is unclear. Trimming stripped 0 bases from V and 8 bases from J, with 10 bases between. CDR3 size: 12 residues. The germline CDR1 and CDR2 sequences are DFQATT and SNEGSKA (reference sequence). As DNA, the CDR3 is TGCAGTGCTAGAGAGAAGACTTGGGGCTACACCTTC. It codes for CSAREKTWGYTF.

This rearrangement joins TRBV7-9 to TRBJ2-3, with D possibly TRBD2 on 6 matching bases. Germline lookup yields CDR1 SEHNR and CDR2 FQNEAQ (reference sequence). The germline V and J ends were trimmed by 6 bases and 0 bases, with 19 bases remaining between them. The CDR3 spans 17 residues. The CDR3 here is CASSHVDRGLSTDTQYF. CDR3 DNA: TGTGCCAGCAGTCACGTAGATAGGGGACTTAGCACAGATACGCAGTATTTT.

The rearrangement uses TRBV15 and TRBJ2-3; D unresolved. CDR1 and CDR2 from the germline V gene are LNHNV and YYDKDF (reference sequence). The CDR3 extends over 16 amino acids. The V end was cut by 1 base, the J end by 4 bases, with 15 bases between. CDR3: CATSRAGSWRPDTQYF. CDR3 nucleotides: TGTGCCACCAGCAGAGCCGGGTCCTGGCGACCAGATACGCAGTATTTT.

V gene TRBV2 combines with J gene TRBJ2-5; 11 nucleotides align to TRBD2. CDR1 SNHLY and CDR2 FYNNEI come from the germline V gene. The CDR3 contains 14 residues. J lost 7 bases, V lost 6 bases, and 7 bases had no gene match. This CDR3 is CASSPTSGSATQYF. DNA for the CDR3: TGTGCCAGCAGCCCTACTAGCGGGAGTGCGACCCAGTACTTC.

The count of this clonotype is one. This chain uses TRBV6-2 or TRBV6-3 with TRBJ1-1; D not resolved. The CDR3 totals 12 residues. Germline CDR1 and CDR2: MNHEY and SVGEGT. Trimming removed 8 bases at V and 8 bases at J, with 15 bases between. The CDR3 here is CASASSSREAFF. The CDR3 DNA reads as TGTGCCAGCGCTTCGTCCTCGCGAGAAGCTTTCTTT.

This clonotype has only a few counts. The V and J genes are TRBV5-5 and TRBJ2-7; D might be TRBD2 (6 bases). Per the germline V gene, CDR1 is SGHKS and CDR2 is YYEKEE (reference sequence). The CDR3 is 13 amino acids. Trimming stripped 4 bases from V and 3 bases from J, with 11 bases between. CDR3 nucleotides: TGTGCCAGCAGCCGGGGGATGGACTACGAGCAGTACTTC. Protein product: CASSRGMDYEQYF.

Only one count was recorded for this clonotype. The J gene is TRBJ2-2, the V gene TRBV7-9, with 8 nucleotides matching TRBD2. Germline V gene data show CDR1 as SEHNR and CDR2 as FQNEAQ (reference sequence). The V gene end was trimmed by 5 bases and the J gene end by 4 bases; junction bases not matched to a gene: 12. The CDR3 totals 17 residues. CDR3: CASSPSSGNRGTGELFF. The CDR3 nucleotides are TGTGCCAGCAGCCCCAGTAGCGGGAATAGAGGCACCGGGGAGCTGTTTTTT. Together with reference TRBV7-9 and TRBJ2-2, the CDR3 gives the full variable domain: DTGVSQNPRHKITKRGQNVTFRCDPISEHNRLYWYRQTLGQGPEFLTYFQNEAQLEKSRLLSDRFSAERPKGSFSTLEIQRTEQGDSAMYLCASSPSSGNRGTGELFFGEGSRLTVL.

There are a few counts of this clonotype. CDR3 bases: TGTGCCACCAGCAGAGGGGGAGGGGAGGCAGATACGCAGTATTTT. Amino acid sequence: CATSRGGGEADTQYF. The chain uses TRBV15 and TRBJ2-3, with 7 bases fitting TRBD2. J gave up 4 bases and V 1 base, and 5 bases lay outside the gene matches. The CDR3 covers 15 residues. Germline V lookup: CDR1 LNHNV, CDR2 YYDKDF (reference sequence). Full variable domain (outside the CDR3, taken from reference TRBV15 and TRBJ2-3): DAMVIQNPRYQVTQFGKPVTLSCSQTLNHNVMYWYQQKSSQAPKLLFHYYDKDFNNEADTPDNFQSRRPNTSFCFLDIRSPGLGDTAMYLCATSRGGGEADTQYFGPGTRLTVL.

This clonotype was detected a few times. The chain carries TRBV5-1 and TRBJ2-3; D remains ambiguous. The germline gives CDR1 SGHRS, CDR2 YFSETQ. CDR3 size: 15 residues. Trimming removed 0 bases at V and 2 bases at J, with 10 bases between. CDR3: CASSLAGPLTDTQYF. The CDR3 region has the DNA TGCGCCAGCAGCTTGGCCGGGCCACTCACAGATACGCAGTATTTT.

This clonotype was detected a few times. The genes are TRBV27 and TRBJ1-2; 12 bases are a match to TRBD1. Losses at the gene ends were 3 bases for V and 7 bases for J; bases not matched to a gene: 3. This CDR3 is 14 amino acids long. The germline CDR1 and CDR2 sequences are MNHEY and SMNVEV (reference sequence). CDR3 sequence: CASSFGTGGRGYTF. The CDR3 bases are TGTGCCAGCAGTTTCGGGACAGGGGGCCGTGGCTACACCTTC.

The rearrangement uses TRBV11-2 and TRBJ1-4, with D uncertain. CDR3 length: 17 amino acids. From germline, CDR1 is SGHAT and CDR2 FQNNGV. Trimming pared 0 bases from V and 0 bases from J, leaving 11 bases between. The CDR3: CASSLEWPYATNEKLFF. The CDR3 nucleotides are TGTGCCAGCAGCTTAGAATGGCCCTATGCAACTAATGAAAAACTGTTTTTT. The variable domain in full, completed from reference TRBV11-2 and TRBJ1-4, reads EAGVAQSPRYKIIEKRQSVAFWCNPISGHATLYWYQQILGQGPKLLIQFQNNGVVDDSQLPKDRFSAERLKGVDSTLKIQPAKLEDSAVYLCASSLEWPYATNEKLFFGSGTQLSVL.

This sequence joins TRBV20-1 and TRBJ2-3; TRBD1 agrees at 8 bases. Germline V gives CDR1 DFQATT, CDR2 SNEGSKA (reference sequence). The trim removed 6 bases at V and 6 bases at J, leaving 11 bases unmatched. The CDR3 runs to 14 residues. The CDR3 sequence is CSAQPRGRWDTQYF. Here the CDR3 DNA reads TGCAGTGCCCAACCCAGGGGGCGGTGGGATACGCAGTATTTT.

The chain couples TRBV11-2 to TRBJ2-7; possibly TRBD1 for D (6 bases). Germline V gene lookup returns CDR1 SGHAT and CDR2 FQNNGV. The CDR3 consists of 14 residues. Trimming cost V 3 bases and J 6 bases, with 15 bases left between them. The CDR3 DNA reads as TGTGCCAGCAGCTTTAAGGACAGCCGGGGCGAGCAGTACTTC. Its protein is CASSFKDSRGEQYF.

This rearrangement joins TRBV23-1 to TRBJ2-7; TRBD1 might be the D (6 bases). Being an ORF, TRBV23-1 has a function that is uncertain. The V end lost 2 bases, the J end lost 0 bases, and 20 bases lay between the germline ends. The CDR3 spans 18 residues. CDR3 protein: CASSQPQPGTTSSYEQYF. The CDR3 nucleotides are TGCGCCAGCAGTCAACCTCAACCCGGGACAACAAGCTCCTACGAGCAGTACTTC.

This clonotype has only a few counts. This chain connects TRBV12-3 or TRBV12-4 to TRBJ2-7, with D possibly called TRBD1 or TRBD2 (5 bases each). The CDR3 loop spans 13 amino acids. V lost 5 bases and J lost 7, with 15 bases in between. CDR3 sequence (DNA): TGTGCCAGCAGTAGGGGACCATCGGGGGAGCAGTACTTC. Translated: CASSRGPSGEQYF.

V is TRBV24-1 and J is TRBJ1-5; D unclear. Looked up from germline, CDR1 is KGHDR and CDR2 is SFDVKD. V was pared by 5 bases and J by 2 bases, with 12 bases between. CDR3 length: 15 residues. The CDR3, as DNA: TGTGCCACCAGTGCGAAGGGCGGAGGCAATCAGCCCCAGCATTTT. This translates into CATSAKGGGNQPQHF.

This clonotype was seen at least ten times. V and J are TRBV7-9 and TRBJ2-5; maybe TRBD2 (7 bases). Deletions cut 3 bases from V and 6 bases from J, with 17 bases between. The CDR3 sequence is 15 residues long. Germline V gives CDR1 SEHNR, CDR2 FQNEAQ (reference sequence). CDR3 protein: CASSFPGGPMKTQYF. The CDR3 DNA reads as TGTGCCAGCAGCTTTCCCGGGGGGCCAATGAAGACCCAGTACTTC.